Included here is one T cell receptor (beta chain) sequence, with context. CDR1 SGHRS and CDR2 YFSETQ come from the germline V gene. CDR3 length equals 14 residues. The trim removed 4 bases at V and 2 bases at J, leaving 5 bases unmatched. All diabetic donors were classified as either type 1 or type 2 diabetes. PCR was run on genomic DNA. Amplification of the beta chain CDR3 used 30 forward and 13 reverse multiplex primers. TCRdb re-called the multiplex PCR reads with MiXCR, one entry per CDR3 protein. The data contain about 250,000 distinct CDR3 sequences, approximately 50% of them singletons. This specimen comes from a study of type 1 and type 2 diabetes patients. Turning to the study itself: Samples came from type 1 diabetic, type 2 diabetic or nondiabetic people, recruited in China.

This chain connects TRBV5-1 to TRBJ2-5; 7 bases match TRBD1. The sequence was obtained from a man between 18 and 29 years old with type 2 diabetes. What was sequenced was peripheral blood mononuclear cells (PBMCs). The CDR3 nucleotides read TGCGCCAGCAGCCAACCGGGACAGCAAGAGACCCAGTACTTC. This codes for CASSQPGQQETQYF.